Sequencing of this T cell receptor beta chain was carried out in a study of monozygotic twins with inflammatory bowel disease. Regarding the study as a whole: For IBD, no single strong associated signal or clonotype was supported. Possibly because of limited power, concordant and discordant twins showed no difference in repertoire similarity.

Each UMI, carrying a 6-nucleotide sample barcode, came from template switching. TCRdb reprocessed the 5' RACE reads, with one entry per CDR3 protein and no DNA. The table lists about 450,000 distinct CDR3 sequences. Details on this clonotype: Its antigen is unknown.

Germline V CDR1 and CDR2: KGHSH, LQKENI. The CDR3 totals 16 residues. This receptor was taken from a human donor with ulcerative colitis or Crohn's disease, or a healthy co-twin of an affected twin (not recorded which). Specimen: blood. The rearrangement joins TRBV18 to TRBJ1-4; TCRdb's assignment of TRBD1 cannot be checked, as there is no DNA. The CDR3 protein is CASSPLQGFTAEKLFF.